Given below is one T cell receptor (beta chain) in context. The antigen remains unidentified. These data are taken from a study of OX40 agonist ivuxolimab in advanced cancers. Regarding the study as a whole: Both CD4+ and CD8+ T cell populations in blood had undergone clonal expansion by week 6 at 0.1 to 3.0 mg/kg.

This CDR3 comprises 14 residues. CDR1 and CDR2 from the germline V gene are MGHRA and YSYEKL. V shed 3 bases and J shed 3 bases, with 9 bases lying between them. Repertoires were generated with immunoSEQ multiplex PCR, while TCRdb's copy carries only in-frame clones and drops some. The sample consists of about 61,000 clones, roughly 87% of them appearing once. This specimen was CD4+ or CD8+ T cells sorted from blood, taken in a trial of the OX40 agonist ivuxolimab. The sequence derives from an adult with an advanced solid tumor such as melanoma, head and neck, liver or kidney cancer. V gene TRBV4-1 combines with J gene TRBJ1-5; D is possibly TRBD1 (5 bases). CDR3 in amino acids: CASSQQGFNQPQHF. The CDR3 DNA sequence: TGCGCCAGCAGCCAGCAGGGCTTCAATCAGCCCCAGCATTTT.